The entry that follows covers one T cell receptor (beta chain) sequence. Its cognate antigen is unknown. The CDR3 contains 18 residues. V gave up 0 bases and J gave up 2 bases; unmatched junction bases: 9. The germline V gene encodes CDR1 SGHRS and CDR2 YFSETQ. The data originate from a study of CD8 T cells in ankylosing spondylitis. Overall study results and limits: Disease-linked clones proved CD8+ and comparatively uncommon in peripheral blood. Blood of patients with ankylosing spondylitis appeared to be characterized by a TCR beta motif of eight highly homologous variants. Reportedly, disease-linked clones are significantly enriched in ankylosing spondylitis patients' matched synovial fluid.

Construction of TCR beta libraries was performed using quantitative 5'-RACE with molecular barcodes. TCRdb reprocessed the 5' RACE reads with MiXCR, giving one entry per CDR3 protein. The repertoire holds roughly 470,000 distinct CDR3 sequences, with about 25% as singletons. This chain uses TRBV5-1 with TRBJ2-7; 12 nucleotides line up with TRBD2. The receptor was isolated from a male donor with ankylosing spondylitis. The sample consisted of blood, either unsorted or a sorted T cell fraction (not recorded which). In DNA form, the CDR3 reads TGCGCCAGCAGCTTGGGTCTAACTAGCGGGAGGACCCCCTACGAGCAGTACTTC. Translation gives CASSLGLTSGRTPYEQYF.